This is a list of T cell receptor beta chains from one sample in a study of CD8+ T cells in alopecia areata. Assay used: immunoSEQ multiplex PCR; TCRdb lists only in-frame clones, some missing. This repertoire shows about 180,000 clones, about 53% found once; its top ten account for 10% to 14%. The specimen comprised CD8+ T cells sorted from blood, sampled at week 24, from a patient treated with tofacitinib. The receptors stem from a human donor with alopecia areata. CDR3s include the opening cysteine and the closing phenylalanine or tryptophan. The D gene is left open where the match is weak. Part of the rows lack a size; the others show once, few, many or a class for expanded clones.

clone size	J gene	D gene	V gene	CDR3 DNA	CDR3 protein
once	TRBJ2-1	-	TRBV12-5	TGTGCTAGTGGTTTGTCCCTAAATGAGCAGTTCTTC	CASGLSLNEQFF
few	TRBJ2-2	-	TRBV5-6	TGTGCCAGCAGCTTGGAGTTGGAGGGGGACACCGGGGAGCTGTTTTTT	CASSLELEGDTGELFF
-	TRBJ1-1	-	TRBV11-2	TGTGCCAGCAGCCCCGAACAGGGTTTCACTGAAGCTTTCTTT	CASSPEQGFTEAFF
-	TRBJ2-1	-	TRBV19	TGTGCCAGTAGTATAGCCAGGTCGAATGAGCAGTTCTTC	CASSIARSNEQFF
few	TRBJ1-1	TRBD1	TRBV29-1	TGCAGCGTCCTCGGACAGGGTCGGACTGAAGCTTTCTTT	CSVLGQGRTEAFF
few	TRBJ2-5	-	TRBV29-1	TGCAGCGTTGAACCCTCGGATGCGTTTGGGGAGACCCAGTACTTC	CSVEPSDAFGETQYF
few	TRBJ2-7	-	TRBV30	TGTGCCTGGAGCGACCCACCGTACGAGCAGTACTTC	CAWSDPPYEQYF
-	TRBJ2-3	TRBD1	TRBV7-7	TGTGCCAGCAGCCCCGGGACAGGGAGCACAGATACGCAGTATTTT	CASSPGTGSTDTQYF
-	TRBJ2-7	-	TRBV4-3	TGCGCCAGCAGCCAAGACAGGGGAGCCGACGAGCAGTACTTC	CASSQDRGADEQYF
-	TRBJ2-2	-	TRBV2	TGTGCCAGCACCGACATCAGGGAGCTGTTTTTT	CASTDIRELFF
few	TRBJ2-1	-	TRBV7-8	TGTGCCAGCAGGCCCCGGGGGACGAGCTCCTACAATGAGCAGTTCTTC	CASRPRGTSSYNEQFF
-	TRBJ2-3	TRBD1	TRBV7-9	TGTGCCAGCAGCCGCCCGAGGACAGGGGGAGATACGCAGTATTTT	CASSRPRTGGDTQYF
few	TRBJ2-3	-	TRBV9	TGTGCCAGCAGCGTTGGGCGAACTACAGATACGCAGTATTTT	CASSVGRTTDTQYF
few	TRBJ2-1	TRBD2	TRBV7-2	TGTGCCAGCAGCTTATTATCGAGGGTAGCGGGGCCCTCCTACAATGAGCAGTTCTTC	CASSLLSRVAGPSYNEQFF
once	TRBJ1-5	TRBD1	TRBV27	TGTGCCAGCAGAGGTCAGGGGGCGGCCCAAACCCAGCATTTT	CASRGQGAAQTQHF
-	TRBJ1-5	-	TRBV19	TGTGCCAGTAGTATCGTGGGAGATGGTCAGCCCCAGCATTTT	CASSIVGDGQPQHF
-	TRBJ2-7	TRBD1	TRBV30	TGTGCCTGGTGGAGTTCCGGGACAGGGGACTACGAGCAGTACTTC	CAWWSSGTGDYEQYF
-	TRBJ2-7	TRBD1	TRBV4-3	TGCGCCAGCAGCCAAGAAATACGGGACAGGGACTCGGGCAACGAGCAGTACTTC	CASSQEIRDRDSGNEQYF
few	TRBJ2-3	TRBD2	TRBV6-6	TGTGCCAGTTATAGAAAAGCGGGAGGGCCCACAGATACGCAGTATTTT	CASYRKAGGPTDTQYF
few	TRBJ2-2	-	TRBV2	TGTGCCAGCAGTGGAAACACCGGGGAGCTGTTTTTT	CASSGNTGELFF
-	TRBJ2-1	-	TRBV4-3	TGCGCCAGCAGCCAAGTAGCTTGGGGCAATGAGCAGTTCTTC	CASSQVAWGNEQFF
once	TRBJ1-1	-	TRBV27	TGTGCCAGCAGTTACCAGGTTGACACTGAAGCTTTCTTT	CASSYQVDTEAFF
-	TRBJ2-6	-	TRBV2	TGTGCCATCCGGGACACTAGCGACCGGGGGGCCAACGTCCTGACTTTC	CAIRDTSDRGANVLTF
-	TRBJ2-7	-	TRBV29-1	TGCAGCGTTGAGTGGGACGGCTCCTACGAGCAGTACTTC	CSVEWDGSYEQYF
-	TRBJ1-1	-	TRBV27	TGTGCCAGCAGTCCCCGGGGGGGGAACACTGAAGCTTTCTTT	CASSPRGGNTEAFF
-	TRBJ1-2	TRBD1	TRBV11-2	TGTGCCAGCAGCTTAGAGGCAGGGGGCCCGAGCTATGGCTACACCTTC	CASSLEAGGPSYGYTF
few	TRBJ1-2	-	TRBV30	TGTGCCTGGAGTGTCGGGGGAGACTTTGATGGCTACACCTTC	CAWSVGGDFDGYTF
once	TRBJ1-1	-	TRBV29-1	TGCAGCGTTGGTGAGGGTTTTAACACTGAAGCTTTCTTT	CSVGEGFNTEAFF
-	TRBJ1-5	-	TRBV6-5	TGTGCCAGCAGTTCAGGGTTTGACAATCAGCCCCAGCATTTT	CASSSGFDNQPQHF
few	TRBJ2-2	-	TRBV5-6	TGTGCCAGCAGCGATACAGGAAACACCGGGGAGCTGTTTTTT	CASSDTGNTGELFF
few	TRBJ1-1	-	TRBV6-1	TGTGCCAGCAGCGCCAGACGGATAAACACTGAAGCTTTCTTT	CASSARRINTEAFF
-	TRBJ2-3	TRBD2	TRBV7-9	TGTGCCAGCAGCTTATTGCTAGCGGGGTTAACTGATACGCAGTATTTT	CASSLLLAGLTDTQYF
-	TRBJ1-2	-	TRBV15	TGTGCCACCAGTTTGGGGGCTGGCTACACCTTC	CATSLGAGYTF
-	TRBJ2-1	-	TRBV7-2	TGCGCCAGCAGCCAAGACGGCGGATCCTACAATGAGCAGTTCTTC	CASSQDGGSYNEQFF
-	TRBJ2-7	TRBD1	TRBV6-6	TGTGCCAGCACCACCGGAGGCACAGGGGGTGTGCAGTACTTC	CASTTGGTGGVQYF
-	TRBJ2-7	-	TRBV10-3	TGTGCCATCAGCGCAGGGGACCCCTACGAGCAGTACTTC	CAISAGDPYEQYF
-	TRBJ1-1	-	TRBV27	TGTGCCAGCAGTTCCCTGGATGGGGACACTGAAGCTTTCTTT	CASSSLDGDTEAFF
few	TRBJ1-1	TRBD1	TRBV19	TGTGCCAGTAGGCCCCCCGAGGGGGCTAACACTGAAGCTTTCTTT	CASRPPEGANTEAFF